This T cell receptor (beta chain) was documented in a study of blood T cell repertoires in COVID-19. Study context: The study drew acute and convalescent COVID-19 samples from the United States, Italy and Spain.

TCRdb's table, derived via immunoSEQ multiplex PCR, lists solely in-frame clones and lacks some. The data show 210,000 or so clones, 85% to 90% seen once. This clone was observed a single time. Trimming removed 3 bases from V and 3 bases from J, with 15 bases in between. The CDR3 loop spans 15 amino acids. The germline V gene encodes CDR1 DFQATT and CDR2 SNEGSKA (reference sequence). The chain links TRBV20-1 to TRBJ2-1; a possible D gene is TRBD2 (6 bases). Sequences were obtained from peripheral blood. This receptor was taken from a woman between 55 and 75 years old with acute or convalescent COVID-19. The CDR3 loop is CSASKFLRDYNEQFF. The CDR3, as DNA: TGCAGTGCTAGTAAATTCTTGCGGGACTACAATGAGCAGTTCTTC.